These 28 T cell receptor beta chains came from one sample sequenced in a study of blood T cell repertoires in COVID-19. The data were produced by immunoSEQ multiplex PCR, yet TCRdb's version contains in-frame clones alone and is incomplete. Among about 390,000 clones, about 90% were seen once, and the ten largest hold under 3%. The specimen was peripheral blood. All receptors derive from a woman aged 60-75 years with COVID-19, enrolled during active disease.

This chain uses TRBV18 with TRBJ1-1; D perhaps matches TRBD1 (5 bases). Germline V gene lookup returns CDR1 KGHSH and CDR2 LQKENI. CDR3 length: 16 residues. The V and J ends lost 0 bases and 1 base respectively, with 12 bases between them. DNA of the CDR3: TGTGCCAGCTCACCACCTGGGGGGGTAGCGAACACTGAAGCTTTCTTT. Amino acid sequence: CASSPPGGVANTEAFF.

The chain couples TRBV19 to TRBJ1-2; TRBD1 matches 8 bases. Germline V gene data show CDR1 as LNHDA and CDR2 as SQIVND (reference sequence). V lost 6 bases to trimming and J lost 4 bases; unmatched junction nucleotides: 7. The CDR3 spans 14 residues. The CDR3 nucleotides are TGTGCCAGTAGCCCATCCGGACAGGGCTATGGCTACACCTTC. Residues: CASSPSGQGYGYTF.

V gene TRBV5-6 combines with J gene TRBJ1-2, with TRBD1 matching over 10 bases. J gave up 5 bases and V 2 bases, and 3 bases lay outside the gene matches. Germline V gene lookup returns CDR1 SGHDT and CDR2 YYEEEE. This CDR3 has 14 amino acids. The CDR3 coding sequence is TGTGCCAGCAGCTTCGACAGGGGGCGGTATGGCTACACCTTC. This translates into CASSFDRGRYGYTF.

The genes are TRBV9 and TRBJ1-3; D is undetermined. Trimming cost V 1 base and J 0 bases, with 11 bases left between them. Germline V gene lookup returns CDR1 SGDLS and CDR2 YYNGEE. The CDR3 covers 16 residues. CDR3 loop: CASSVYGVNSGNTIYF. In DNA, the CDR3 is TGTGCCAGCAGCGTATATGGAGTCAACTCTGGAAACACCATATATTTT.

The genes are TRBV5-1 and TRBJ2-3; 9 bases match TRBD2. Per germline, CDR1 SGHRS and CDR2 YFSETQ. The CDR3 is 16 amino acids. Germline trimming cut 0 bases from V and 1 base from J; bases unmatched to any gene: 3. The DNA of the CDR3 is TGCGCCAGCAGCTTGGAGCGGGGGGTTGGCACAGATACGCAGTATTTT. Translated: CASSLERGVGTDTQYF.

This rearrangement joins TRBV5-5 to TRBJ1-2; no clear D. This CDR3 contains 16 residues. Looked up from germline, CDR1 is SGHKS and CDR2 is YYEKEE (reference sequence). Trimming removed 4 bases from V and 6 bases from J, with 22 bases in between. CDR3 bases: TGTGCCAGCAGCCCGTCCGCAAACGATGCTTCGGATGGCTACACCTTC. Translating it yields CASSPSANDASDGYTF.

The rearrangement joins TRBV18 to TRBJ1-4, with 11 bases fitting TRBD1. The CDR3 loop spans 14 amino acids. Per the germline V gene, CDR1 is KGHSH and CDR2 is LQKENI. V gave up 5 bases and J gave up 8 bases; unmatched junction bases: 4. CDR3: CASSIGTGGEKLFF. DNA for the CDR3: TGTGCCAGCTCAATCGGGACAGGGGGAGAAAAACTGTTTTTT. The full variable domain, completed using reference TRBV18 and TRBJ1-4, is NAGVMQNPRHLVRRRGQEARLRCSPMKGHSHVYWYRQLPEEGLKFMVYLQKENIIDESGMPKERFSAEFPKEGPSILRIQQVVRGDSAAYFCASSIGTGGEKLFFGSGTQLSVL.

The chain joins TRBV30 to TRBJ1-6; TRBD1 might be the D (5 bases). CDR3 length: 11 residues. Germline V gives CDR1 GTSNPN, CDR2 SVGIG (reference sequence). The germline V and J ends were trimmed by 4 bases and 7 bases, with 5 bases remaining between them. The CDR3 reads CAWNRNSPLHF. CDR3 bases: TGTGCCTGGAACAGGAATTCACCCCTCCACTTT.

The gene calls are TRBV30 and TRBJ2-6; 10 bases match TRBD1. Germline assignment: CDR1 GTSNPN and CDR2 SVGIG (reference sequence). The CDR3 consists of 19 residues. V shed 1 base, J shed 0 bases, and the junction held 9 bases outside the gene matches. The CDR3 here is CAWSAGWDRGVSGANVLTF. The DNA for the CDR3 is TGTGCCTGGAGTGCAGGGTGGGACAGGGGCGTCTCTGGGGCCAACGTCCTGACTTTC.

The gene calls are TRBV2 and TRBJ1-4; D is perhaps TRBD1 (5 bases). Germline V CDR1 and CDR2: SNHLY, FYNNEI. The CDR3 is 14 amino acids. Trimming left V 4 bases short and J 0 bases short, with 6 bases between. CDR3 bases: TGTGCCAGCAGTGTAGGGGCAACTAATGAAAAACTGTTTTTT. It encodes CASSVGATNEKLFF. Full variable domain (remainder filled in from reference TRBV2 and TRBJ1-4): EPEVTQTPSHQVTQMGQEVILRCVPISNHLYFYWYRQILGQKVEFLVSFYNNEISEKSEIFDDQFSVERPDGSNFTLKIRSTKLEDSAMYFCASSVGATNEKLFFGSGTQLSVL.

This rearrangement joins TRBV20-1 to TRBJ1-5; 8 bases match TRBD1. There are 14 residues in the CDR3. In germline, CDR1 is DFQATT, CDR2 SNEGSKA (reference sequence). Trimming at V came to 3 bases and at J to 5 bases, leaving 6 bases not matched to a gene. The CDR3 is CSASFQGADQPQHF. CDR3 in DNA: TGCAGTGCTAGTTTCCAGGGGGCTGATCAGCCCCAGCATTTT.

The rearrangement uses TRBV19 and TRBJ1-4, with D maybe TRBD1 (5 bases). Per the germline V gene, CDR1 is LNHDA and CDR2 is SQIVND (reference sequence). This CDR3 spans 12 amino acids. V was trimmed by 7 bases and J by 7 bases, leaving 10 bases between them. The CDR3 loop is CASNQGSEKLFF. The CDR3 bases are TGTGCCAGTAACCAGGGCAGTGAAAAACTGTTTTTT. Together with reference TRBV19 and TRBJ1-4, the CDR3 gives the full variable domain: DGGITQSPKYLFRKEGQNVTLSCEQNLNHDAMYWYRQDPGQGLRLIYYSQIVNDFQKGDIAEGYSVSREKKESFPLTVTSAQKNPTAFYLCASNQGSEKLFFGSGTQLSVL.

The chain recombines TRBV10-3 with TRBJ2-7; TRBD2 agrees at 8 bases. The trim removed 0 bases at V and 6 bases at J, leaving 4 bases unmatched. This CDR3 has 14 amino acids. CDR1 is ENHRY and CDR2 is SYGVKD in the germline V gene. The CDR3, as DNA: TGTGCCATCAGTGAGTCGAAAGCGGGGGTCGAGCAGTACTTC. Amino acids: CAISESKAGVEQYF.

V usage is TRBV5-1 and J usage is TRBJ1-1; unclear D gene. CDR3 length: 15 amino acids. The germline V gene has CDR1 SGHRS and CDR2 YFSETQ. V gave up 2 bases and J gave up 0 bases, with 11 bases separating them. The CDR3 nucleotides read TGCGCCAGCAGCTTAGCTGAGATCATGAACACTGAAGCTTTCTTT. Protein: CASSLAEIMNTEAFF.

This clone appeared a single time. The chain carries TRBV12-3 or TRBV12-4 and TRBJ2-7; D is unresolved. Trimming pared 1 base from V and 6 bases from J, leaving 7 bases between. The CDR3 has 12 residues. The CDR3 spells CASSLVPSEQYF. Here the CDR3 DNA reads TGTGCCAGCAGTTTAGTCCCGTCCGAGCAGTACTTC.

The rearrangement links TRBV19 to TRBJ2-7; 10 nucleotides agree with TRBD1. CDR3 length equals 14 residues. Germline CDR1 LNHDA, CDR2 SQIVND (reference sequence). The V segment lost 8 bases and the J segment 1 base; nucleotides outside the gene matches: 5. The CDR3 nucleotides read TGTGCCAGTGGACCGGGACAGGGGTCCTACGAGCAGTACTTC. Protein sequence: CASGPGQGSYEQYF.

The chain joins TRBV30 to TRBJ2-2; 9 bases line up with TRBD2. The V gene's germline CDR1 is GTSNPN and CDR2 SVGIG (reference sequence). V shed 4 bases, J shed 2 bases, and the junction held 2 bases outside the gene matches. The CDR3 covers 14 residues. The CDR3 loop is CAWKGLANTGELFF. The CDR3 coding sequence is TGTGCCTGGAAGGGACTAGCAAACACCGGGGAGCTGTTTTTT.

A remark on this clone: This CDR3 is also generated by other DNA sequences in the sample. The V call is TRBV5-1, the J call TRBJ2-7; D is uncertain. V lost 1 base, J lost 0 bases, and 8 bases lay in between. The CDR3 loop spans 14 amino acids. Germline CDR1 and CDR2: SGHRS and YFSETQ. The CDR3 sequence: CASSLILSSYEQYF. The CDR3 DNA sequence: TGCGCCAGCAGCTTGATCTTGAGCTCCTACGAGCAGTACTTC.

V usage is TRBV14 and J usage is TRBJ2-1, with D possibly being TRBD2 (7 bases). The V gene lost 7 bases and the J gene lost 5 bases, with 21 bases spanning the gap. CDR1 is SGHDN and CDR2 is FVKESK in the germline V gene. The CDR3 covers 16 residues. This CDR3 is CASTLSAGGHHNEQFF. The CDR3 DNA reads as TGTGCCAGCACCCTCTCGGCCGGGGGGCATCACAATGAGCAGTTCTTC.

This clone has just one count. The chain couples TRBV20-1 to TRBJ1-1; D call uncertain. This CDR3 has 11 residues. Germline V gene sequence: CDR1 DFQATT, CDR2 SNEGSKA (reference sequence). DNA of the CDR3: TGCACTTGCTCTCGAAGCGCTGAAGCTTTCTTT. It translates to CTCSRSAEAFF.

The chain is built from TRBV15 and TRBJ1-2, with D uncertain. The CDR3 covers 13 residues. V was pared by 0 bases and J by 4 bases, with 6 bases between. Germline-derived CDR1 and CDR2 are LNHNV and YYDKDF (reference sequence). CDR3 sequence (DNA): TGTGCCACCAGCAGAGATACTAGCTATGGCTACACCTTC. Its translation: CATSRDTSYGYTF.

The chain is built from TRBV7-3 and TRBJ2-1, with 9 bases identical to TRBD1. The CDR3 runs 15 residues. The V gene end was trimmed by 5 bases and the J gene end by 6 bases; junction bases not matched to a gene: 8. Looked up from germline, CDR1 is SGHTA and CDR2 is FQGTGA. The CDR3, as DNA: TGTGCCAGCAGCACAGGGGACAGGGTGGGCAATGAGCAGTTCTTC. Encoded protein: CASSTGDRVGNEQFF.

This clone was recorded at least ten times. V is TRBV4-1 and J is TRBJ1-2; TRBD1 matches at 7 bases. V shed 0 bases, J shed 2 bases, and the junction held 6 bases outside the gene matches. The CDR3 contains 16 residues. CDR1 is MGHRA, CDR2 YSYEKL, per germline. Written as DNA, the CDR3 is TGCGCCAGCAGCCAAGAGGCTGGGACAGTGAACTATGGCTACACCTTC. This codes for CASSQEAGTVNYGYTF.

The chain combines TRBV4-1 with TRBJ1-1; 7 positions agree with TRBD1. V gave up 3 bases and J gave up 3 bases; unmatched junction bases: 1. This CDR3 contains 13 residues. Germline CDR1 MGHRA, CDR2 YSYEKL. The CDR3 DNA is TGCGCCAGCAGCCACAGGGGGGACACTGAAGCTTTCTTT. Translation: CASSHRGDTEAFF.

The genes are TRBV3-1 (or the pseudogene TRBV3-2) and TRBJ2-7; TRBD1 matches 11 bases. This CDR3 has 16 residues. Germline V lookup: CDR1 LGHDT, CDR2 YNNKEL (reference sequence). Losses at the gene ends were 1 base for V and 6 bases for J; bases not matched to a gene: 8. CDR3 residues: CASSQGLRTGGSEQYF. In nucleotides, the CDR3 is TGTGCCAGCAGCCAAGGCCTGAGGACAGGGGGCTCCGAGCAGTACTTC.

CDR3: CASSENIGGGEQYF. The DNA for the CDR3 is TGTGCCAGCAGCGAAAACATAGGGGGCGGCGAGCAGTACTTC. This chain uses TRBV11-2 with TRBJ2-7, with 7 nucleotides matching TRBD1. The V segment lost 5 bases and the J segment 6 bases; nucleotides outside the gene matches: 10. The germline V gene has CDR1 SGHAT and CDR2 FQNNGV. This CDR3 spans 14 amino acids.

The chain couples TRBV4-2 to TRBJ1-2; 7 bases are a match to TRBD1. The trim removed 0 bases at V and 3 bases at J, leaving 4 bases unmatched. There are 15 residues in the CDR3. Germline values: CDR1 LGHNA, CDR2 YNFKEQ. DNA of the CDR3: TGTGCCAGCAGCCAAGATCTGAGGGGGCACTATGGCTACACCTTC. It translates to CASSQDLRGHYGYTF.

This chain links TRBV4-2 with TRBJ1-5; 7 nucleotides match TRBD1. CDR3 length equals 16 residues. The germline V gene encodes CDR1 LGHNA and CDR2 YNFKEQ. After removal of 1 base from V and 1 base from J, the junction contained 4 bases not matched to a gene. The DNA of the CDR3 is TGTGCCAGCAGCCAAGTTGGGACAGCGAGCAATCAGCCCCAGCATTTT. Translation gives CASSQVGTASNQPQHF.